Detailed here is one T cell receptor beta chain. Trimming at V came to 4 bases and at J to 4 bases, leaving 9 bases not matched to a gene. CDR3 length: 17 residues. Germline-derived CDR1 and CDR2 are SGHVS and FQNEAQ. Under the authors' procedure: Estimation of nucleated cell counts relied on the amplification of reference gene primers. Profiling relied on immunoSEQ multiplex PCR, and the TCRdb table lists in-frame clones only, not all of them. From that table come the V and J calls and clone size; the DNA was used to work out D and trimming. The data contain 180,000 or so clones, 80% to 85% of them singletons. This sample is part of a study of blood T cell repertoires in COVID-19. Study-level information: COVID-19 samples from acute and convalescent phases originated in the United States, Italy and Spain. From T cells, B-cell-depleted T cells, or PBMCs came the material, which was cDNA or gDNA.

This chain uses TRBV7-8 with TRBJ2-5; 13 bases match TRBD2. What was sequenced was peripheral blood. This sequence was found in a human donor with acute or convalescent COVID-19. The donor label of this sample is uncertain. CDR3 nucleotides: TGTGCCAGCAGCTCTGGAACTAGCGGGGGGGCTATAGAGACCCAGTACTTC. It encodes CASSSGTSGGAIETQYF.